The 32 T cell receptor beta chains below come from one sample, sequenced in a study of persistence of HIV-infected CD4 T cells. This was the immunoSEQ version 4 assay in survey mode. Assay: immunoSEQ multiplex PCR; the TCRdb copy retains only in-frame clones and omits some. This table has about 20,000 clones, 78% appearing once. The stimulus was lysate of CMV-infected fibroblasts, 8.5 to 10 ug/mL. Responding CD4+ T cells were sorted by upregulation of both CD40 ligand and CD69. Their specific antigens are unknown. Sample: CD4+ T cells sorted from PBMCs after roughly 18-hour stimulation, taken from a patient who received antiretroviral therapy. The receptor set was obtained from an adult man with HIV who was CMV-seropositive.

The chain joins TRBV14 to TRBJ2-6, with D perhaps TRBD1 or TRBD2 (5 bases each). Per the germline V gene, CDR1 is SGHDN and CDR2 is FVKESK. The CDR3 length is 16 residues. The V gene lost 4 bases and the J gene lost 2 bases, with 12 bases spanning the gap. As DNA, the CDR3 is TGTGCCAGCAGCCGGGACGGACGTGCTGGGGCCAACGTCCTGACTTTC. Its protein product is CASSRDGRAGANVLTF.

This chain links TRBV7-2 with TRBJ1-2; the D is unclear. CDR3 size: 13 residues. Per the germline V gene, CDR1 is SGHTA and CDR2 is FQGNSA. The V end was cut by 0 bases, the J end by 5 bases, with 7 bases between. The CDR3 coding sequence is TGTGCCAGCAGCTTAGCGGCATTTTATGGCTACACCTTC. Encoded protein: CASSLAAFYGYTF.

In DNA form, the CDR3 reads TGTGCCTGGAGCCACGACAGGGCATACAATGAGCAGTTCTTC. Protein: CAWSHDRAYNEQFF. The genes are TRBV30 and TRBJ2-1, with 7 bases matching TRBD1. Germline-derived CDR1 and CDR2 are GTSNPN and SVGIG (reference sequence). Trimming removed 3 bases from V and 4 bases from J; junction bases left unmatched: 6. This CDR3 is built from 14 residues. Based on the CDR3 plus reference TRBV30 and TRBJ2-1, the full variable domain is SQTIHQWPATLVQPVGSPLSLECTVEGTSNPNLYWYRQAAGRGLQLLFYSVGIGQISSEVPQNLSASRPQDRQFILSSKKLLLSDSGFYLCAWSHDRAYNEQFFGPGTRLTVL.

The V call is TRBV6-6, the J call TRBJ1-1; maybe TRBD1 (6 bases). V dropped 5 bases and J dropped 2 bases, with 21 bases sitting between them. CDR3 length equals 17 residues. Per the germline V gene, CDR1 is MNHNY and CDR2 is SVGAGI (reference sequence). The CDR3 DNA follows: TGTGCCAGCAGTCCGACTGTCGGACAGCGTCCAAACACTGAAGCTTTCTTT. This encodes CASSPTVGQRPNTEAFF.

The rearrangement links TRBV2 to TRBJ2-4; possible D gene TRBD1, 7 bases. V was shortened by 0 bases and J by 7 bases, with 10 bases between the two germline ends. CDR3 size: 14 residues. The germline V gene has CDR1 SNHLY and CDR2 FYNNEI. This CDR3 reads CASSEAPGGNIQYF. DNA of the CDR3: TGTGCCAGCAGTGAAGCGCCAGGGGGGAACATTCAGTACTTC.

V gene TRBV27 combines with J gene TRBJ1-1; 7 nucleotides match TRBD1. After removal of 4 bases from V and 5 bases from J, the junction contained 7 bases not matched to a gene. The CDR3 is made up of 14 amino acids. Germline CDR1 is MNHEY and CDR2 is SMNVEV (reference sequence). The CDR3 spells CASSYRGGGTEAFF. DNA of the CDR3: TGTGCCAGCAGTTACAGGGGTGGTGGGACTGAAGCTTTCTTT.

Notes on this clone: Other nucleotide sequences in the sample specify the same CDR3. The rearrangement links TRBV9 to TRBJ2-2; 9 bases line up with TRBD2. The V gene end was trimmed by 2 bases and the J gene end by 5 bases; junction bases not matched to a gene: 16. The CDR3 totals 19 residues. In germline, CDR1 is SGDLS, CDR2 YYNGEE. The chain's CDR3 is CASSVGGLAGGPGTGELFF. CDR3 sequence (DNA): TGTGCCAGCAGCGTCGGCGGCCTCGCGGGGGGGCCAGGGACCGGGGAGCTGTTTTTT.

V and J are TRBV11-3 and TRBJ1-2; D not certain. Germline CDR1 SGHNT, CDR2 YENEEA. The CDR3 covers 14 residues. The ends were cut back, 1 base at V and 2 bases at J, with 8 bases in the middle. The DNA of the CDR3 is TGTGCCAGCAGCTTAGGTCTGGGAAACTATGGCTACACCTTC. Translating gives CASSLGLGNYGYTF.

This clone was picked up a small number of times. The chain couples TRBV4-2 to TRBJ1-6, with D hard to call. Trimming shortened V by 2 bases and J by 7 bases, and 3 bases separated the two germline ends. The CDR3 runs 12 residues. Germline V CDR1 and CDR2: LGHNA, YNFKEQ. The CDR3 loop reads CASSQTNSPLHF. CDR3 bases: TGTGCCAGCAGCCAAACCAATTCACCCCTCCACTTT.

The chain uses TRBV30 and TRBJ2-2; the D gene is possibly TRBD2 (5 bases). V dropped 1 base and J dropped 4 bases, with 10 bases sitting between them. CDR1 and CDR2 from the germline V gene are GTSNPN and SVGIG (reference sequence). The CDR3 consists of 14 residues. This CDR3 reads CAWSDFGGTGELFF. The CDR3 DNA reads TGTGCCTGGAGTGATTTCGGAGGCACCGGGGAGCTGTTTTTT.

The V and J genes are TRBV19 and TRBJ1-5, with a weak D call TRBD1 (5 bases). Trimming left V 3 bases short and J 5 bases short, with 8 bases between. This CDR3 has 13 amino acids. Germline V gene sequence: CDR1 LNHDA, CDR2 SQIVND (reference sequence). The CDR3 protein is CASSIGRDQPQHF. The CDR3 bases are TGTGCCAGTAGTATCGGCAGGGATCAGCCCCAGCATTTT.

By its share, this clone is medium-sized (0.01 to 0.1%). The rearrangement joins TRBV2 to TRBJ1-2, with 8 bases aligning to TRBD1. The germline gives CDR1 SNHLY, CDR2 FYNNEI. V shed 5 bases, J shed 8 bases, and the junction held 13 bases outside the gene matches. The CDR3 extends over 15 amino acids. CDR3 residues: CASSQGALATSGYTF. DNA for the CDR3: TGTGCCAGCAGTCAGGGGGCGCTGGCAACTAGCGGCTACACCTTC. Based on the CDR3 plus reference TRBV2 and TRBJ1-2, the full variable domain is EPEVTQTPSHQVTQMGQEVILRCVPISNHLYFYWYRQILGQKVEFLVSFYNNEISEKSEIFDDQFSVERPDGSNFTLKIRSTKLEDSAMYFCASSQGALATSGYTFGSGTRLTVV.

V gene TRBV7-9 combines with J gene TRBJ2-1; perhaps D is TRBD1 or TRBD2 (7 bases each). In germline, CDR1 is SEHNR, CDR2 FQNEAQ (reference sequence). The CDR3 totals 16 residues. V was clipped by 4 bases and J by 13 bases, with 26 bases between them. The DNA of the CDR3 is TGTGCCAGCAGCTCCCAGGGGGGTAGCGGGCCCCCCCGACAGTTCTTC. Protein: CASSSQGGSGPPRQFF.

The DNA for the CDR3 is TGTGCCAGCAGCTTAAACCAGGGCACCGGGGAGCTGTTTTTT. The encoded protein is CASSLNQGTGELFF. This chain joins TRBV7-9 and TRBJ2-2; a possible D gene is TRBD1 (5 bases). Germline loops: CDR1 SEHNR, CDR2 FQNEAQ (reference sequence). V lost 2 bases, J lost 4 bases, and 8 bases lay in between. The CDR3 is 14 residues long.

The rearrangement links TRBV28 to TRBJ1-2; D ambiguous. The CDR3 runs 12 residues. The germline CDR1 and CDR2 sequences are MDHEN and SYDVKM. Trimming removed 5 bases at V and 6 bases at J, with 10 bases between. The CDR3 DNA reads as TGTGCCAGCAGTCCGCGTTTAAATGGCTACACCTTC. Translated: CASSPRLNGYTF.

The chain is built from TRBV25-1 and TRBJ1-3; possible D gene TRBD1, 6 bases. The CDR3 covers 15 residues. The V gene's germline CDR1 is MGHDK and CDR2 SYGVNS. Deletions cut 8 bases from V and 4 bases from J, with 18 bases between. CDR3 DNA: TGTGCCAGCCGCCCGGCAGGGGCGCGAGGAAACACCATATATTTT. Residues: CASRPAGARGNTIYF.

The V call is TRBV3-1 (or the pseudogene TRBV3-2), the J call TRBJ1-2, with D hard to call. The V end was cut by 0 bases, the J end by 6 bases, with 14 bases between. CDR3 length: 15 amino acids. Germline loops: CDR1 LGHDT, CDR2 YNNKEL (reference sequence). The CDR3 reads CASSQDSKGVDGYTF. CDR3 nucleotide sequence: TGTGCCAGCAGCCAAGATAGTAAAGGCGTAGATGGCTACACCTTC.

Worth noting for this clone: Here the CDR3 omits its conserved ending phenylalanine or tryptophan, so a read error is the likely source. No DNA is shown, since the ends of the CDR3 on it are uncertain; the CDR3 is the one TCRdb lists. The chain couples TRBV6-1 to TRBJ1-1; TRBD1 is the table's D call and was not checked against the DNA. The CDR3 has 13 amino acids, counting both end residues. CDR1 MNHNS and CDR2 SASEGT come from the germline V gene. This CDR3 reads CASSERTGPPLRN.

The CDR3 sequence: CASSLEQKGEKLFF. The CDR3 DNA follows: TGCGCCAGCAGCTTGGAACAGAAAGGAGAAAAACTGTTTTTT. The rearrangement links TRBV5-1 to TRBJ1-4; D remains unclear. Per germline, CDR1 SGHRS and CDR2 YFSETQ. The CDR3 spans 14 residues. V was trimmed by 0 bases and J by 8 bases, leaving 11 bases between them.

The chain has TRBV5-1 and TRBJ1-1; 7 positions match TRBD1. Germline V lookup: CDR1 SGHRS, CDR2 YFSETQ. CDR3 length: 15 residues. Trimming removed 2 bases from V and 1 base from J; junction bases left unmatched: 5. CDR3 region: CASSLQTGTNTEAFF. The CDR3 region has the DNA TGCGCCAGCAGCTTACAGACAGGGACGAACACTGAAGCTTTCTTT.

The chain uses TRBV5-5 and TRBJ2-4, with D maybe TRBD2 (6 bases). CDR1 and CDR2 (germline): SGHKS, YYEKEE (reference sequence). CDR3 length: 15 residues. V dropped 1 base and J dropped 7 bases, with 15 bases sitting between them. The CDR3 here is CASSLSEGGWNIQYF. The CDR3 coding sequence is TGTGCCAGCAGCTTGTCGGAGGGCGGTTGGAACATTCAGTACTTC.

The V gene is TRBV5-5, the J gene TRBJ1-1, with D unclear. This CDR3 contains 12 residues. V gave up 6 bases and J gave up 7 bases, with 13 bases separating them. Germline assignment: CDR1 SGHKS and CDR2 YYEKEE (reference sequence). Written as DNA, the CDR3 is TGTGCCAGCAAGAGGCAGGCCGATGAAGCTTTCTTT. It specifies CASKRQADEAFF.

V is TRBV9 and J is TRBJ2-2; D possibly matches TRBD1 or TRBD2 (6 bases each). Per germline, CDR1 SGDLS and CDR2 YYNGEE. The CDR3 contains 12 residues. Deletions cut 3 bases from V and 8 bases from J, with 8 bases between. CDR3 sequence: CASSEGGGELFF. CDR3 nucleotide sequence: TGTGCCAGCAGCGAGGGGGGAGGGGAGCTGTTTTTT.

V gene TRBV19 combines with J gene TRBJ1-1; TRBD1 agrees at 9 bases. V was clipped by 3 bases and J by 0 bases; unmatched bases: 8. The length of the CDR3 is 17 residues. In germline, CDR1 is LNHDA, CDR2 SQIVND (reference sequence). In nucleotides, the CDR3 is TGTGCCAGTAGTATCTTACAGGGGGCTGCCATGAACACTGAAGCTTTCTTT. Protein: CASSILQGAAMNTEAFF.

The CDR3 DNA sequence: TGTGCCAGCAGAACAGAGTCTGGAAACACCATATATTTT. Amino acid sequence: CASRTESGNTIYF. The chain carries TRBV6-6 and TRBJ1-3, with D hard to call. Germline lookup yields CDR1 MNHNY and CDR2 SVGAGI (reference sequence). The V gene lost 6 bases and the J gene lost 1 base, with 7 bases spanning the gap. The CDR3 runs to 13 residues.

In DNA, the CDR3 is TGTGCCAGCAGCCAGATGGGGGGGGCCGGCTACGAGCAGTACTTC. This encodes CASSQMGGAGYEQYF. V is TRBV3-1 (or the pseudogene TRBV3-2) and J is TRBJ2-7; the D gene is possibly TRBD2 (7 bases). This CDR3 region has 15 residues. Trimming took 3 bases from V and 3 from J, leaving 15 bases between them. CDR1 LGHDT and CDR2 YNNKEL come from the germline V gene (reference sequence).

V gene TRBV9 combines with J gene TRBJ2-3, with 8 positions matching TRBD2. The CDR3 sequence is 15 residues long. V trimming: 3 bases; J trimming: 4 bases; junction bases outside the gene matches: 7. The germline V gene has CDR1 SGDLS and CDR2 YYNGEE. The CDR3 coding sequence is TGTGCCAGCAGCGGGACTAGCAGTAATTCAGATACGCAGTATTTT. Translating gives CASSGTSSNSDTQYF.

Only a few counts were recorded for this clone. Other DNA sequences in this sample translate to the same CDR3. The V and J genes are TRBV12-3 or TRBV12-4 and TRBJ2-7, with TRBD1 identical over 7 bases. J gave up 3 bases and V 5 bases, and 4 bases lay outside the gene matches. CDR3 length: 13 amino acids. As DNA, the CDR3 is TGTGCCAGCAGTAGGAACAGGGGCTACGAGCAGTACTTC. Translation: CASSRNRGYEQYF.

The V gene is TRBV5-1, the J gene TRBJ2-7; 7 bases agree with TRBD1. The CDR3 totals 16 residues. Looked up from germline, CDR1 is SGHRS and CDR2 is YFSETQ. J lost 2 bases, V lost 0 bases, and 8 bases had no gene match. CDR3 nucleotide sequence: TGCGCCAGCAGCTTGGAGACAGGGTGGTTAGCCTACGAGCAGTACTTC. Protein product: CASSLETGWLAYEQYF. The full variable domain, in which reference TRBV5-1 and TRBJ2-7 provide the parts outside the CDR3, is KAGVTQTPRYLIKTRGQQVTLSCSPISGHRSVSWYQQTPGQGLQFLFEYFSETQRNKGNFPGRFSGRQFSNSRSEMNVSTLELGDSALYLCASSLETGWLAYEQYFGPGTRLTVT.

The chain has TRBV4-1 and TRBJ2-2; D call uncertain. The CDR3 is 16 amino acids. The germline V gene has CDR1 MGHRA and CDR2 YSYEKL. V was cut by 3 bases and J by 4 bases, with 15 bases left in between. As DNA, the CDR3 is TGCGCCAGCAGCCAGTCTTACTCTCGAGCCACCGGGGAGCTGTTTTTT. This sequence encodes CASSQSYSRATGELFF.

The chain recombines TRBV28 with TRBJ1-1, with D possibly TRBD1 on 6 matching bases. Trimming took off 4 bases at V and 5 bases at J, with 20 bases between the two ends. The CDR3 length is 16 residues. CDR1 and CDR2 (germline): MDHEN, SYDVKM. Here the CDR3 DNA reads TGTGCCAGCAGTTCCCCCGGCGGGCAGGGGAGTACTGAAGCTTTCTTT. The encoded protein is CASSSPGGQGSTEAFF.

A single count supports this clone. The chain combines TRBV3-1 (or the pseudogene TRBV3-2) with TRBJ1-2; TRBD1 aligns across 8 bases. The ends lost 4 bases at V and 8 bases at J; junction bases unmatched: 9. The germline gives CDR1 LGHDT, CDR2 YNNKEL (reference sequence). The CDR3 contains 14 residues. CDR3 coding DNA: TGTGCCAGCAGCCCGCGGACAGGGATGGCCGGCTACACCTTC. Amino acid sequence: CASSPRTGMAGYTF.